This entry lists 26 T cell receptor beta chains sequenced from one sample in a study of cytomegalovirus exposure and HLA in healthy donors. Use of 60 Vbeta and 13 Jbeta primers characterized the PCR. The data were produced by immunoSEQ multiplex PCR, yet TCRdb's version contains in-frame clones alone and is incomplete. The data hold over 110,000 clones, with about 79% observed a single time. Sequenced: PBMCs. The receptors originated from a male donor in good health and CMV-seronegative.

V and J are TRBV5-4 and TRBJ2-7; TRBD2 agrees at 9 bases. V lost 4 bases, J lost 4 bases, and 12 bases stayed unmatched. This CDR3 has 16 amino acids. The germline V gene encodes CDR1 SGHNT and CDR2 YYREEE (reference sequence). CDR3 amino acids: CASSTRGSGSVYEQYF. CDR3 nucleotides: TGTGCCAGCAGCACCCGGGGTAGCGGGAGCGTATACGAGCAGTACTTC.

This CDR3 reads CASSQDLSSASYEQYF. DNA for the CDR3: TGCGCCAGCAGCCAAGATCTCTCTAGCGCCTCCTACGAGCAGTACTTC. The chain uses TRBV4-1 and TRBJ2-7; D perhaps matches TRBD2 (6 bases). The germline V gene encodes CDR1 MGHRA and CDR2 YSYEKL. The CDR3 length is 16 residues. The V gene lost 0 bases and the J gene lost 0 bases, with 12 bases spanning the gap.

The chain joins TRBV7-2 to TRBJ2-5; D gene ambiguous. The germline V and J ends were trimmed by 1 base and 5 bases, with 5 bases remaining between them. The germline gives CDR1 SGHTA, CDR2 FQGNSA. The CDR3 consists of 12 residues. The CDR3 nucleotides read TGTGCCAGCAGCTTAGTCGCGGAGACCCAGTACTTC. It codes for CASSLVAETQYF.

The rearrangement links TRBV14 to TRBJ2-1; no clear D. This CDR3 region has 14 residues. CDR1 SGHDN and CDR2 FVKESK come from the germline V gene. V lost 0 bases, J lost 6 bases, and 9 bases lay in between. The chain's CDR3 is CASSQDHFGNEQFF. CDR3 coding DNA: TGTGCCAGCAGCCAAGACCACTTCGGCAATGAGCAGTTCTTC.

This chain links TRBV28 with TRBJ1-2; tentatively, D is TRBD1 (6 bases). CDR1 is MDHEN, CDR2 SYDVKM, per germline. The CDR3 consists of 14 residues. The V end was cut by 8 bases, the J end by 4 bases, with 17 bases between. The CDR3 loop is CASDTPGAGYGYTF. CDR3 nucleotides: TGTGCCAGCGATACCCCAGGGGCGGGCTATGGCTACACCTTC.

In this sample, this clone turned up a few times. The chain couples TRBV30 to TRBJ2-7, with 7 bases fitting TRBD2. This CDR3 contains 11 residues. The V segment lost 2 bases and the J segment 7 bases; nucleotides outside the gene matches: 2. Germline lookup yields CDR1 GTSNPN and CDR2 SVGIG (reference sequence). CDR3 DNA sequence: TGTGCCTGGAGTTTCGGGGGGGAGCAGTACTTC. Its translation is CAWSFGGEQYF.

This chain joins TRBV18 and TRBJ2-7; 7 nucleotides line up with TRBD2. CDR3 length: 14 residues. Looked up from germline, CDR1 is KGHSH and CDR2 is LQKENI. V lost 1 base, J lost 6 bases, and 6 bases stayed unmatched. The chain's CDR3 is CASSPLTGLSEQYF. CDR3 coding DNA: TGTGCCAGCTCACCACTCACGGGACTAAGCGAGCAGTACTTC.

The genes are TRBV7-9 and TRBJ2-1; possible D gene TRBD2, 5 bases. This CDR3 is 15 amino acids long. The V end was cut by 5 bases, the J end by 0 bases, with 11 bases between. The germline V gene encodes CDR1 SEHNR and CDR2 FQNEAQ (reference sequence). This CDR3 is CASSRLGSSYNEQFF. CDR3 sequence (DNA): TGTGCCAGCAGCCGGCTGGGGAGCTCCTACAATGAGCAGTTCTTC. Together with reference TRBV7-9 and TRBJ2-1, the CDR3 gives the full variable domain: DTGVSQNPRHKITKRGQNVTFRCDPISEHNRLYWYRQTLGQGPEFLTYFQNEAQLEKSRLLSDRFSAERPKGSFSTLEIQRTEQGDSAMYLCASSRLGSSYNEQFFGPGTRLTVL.

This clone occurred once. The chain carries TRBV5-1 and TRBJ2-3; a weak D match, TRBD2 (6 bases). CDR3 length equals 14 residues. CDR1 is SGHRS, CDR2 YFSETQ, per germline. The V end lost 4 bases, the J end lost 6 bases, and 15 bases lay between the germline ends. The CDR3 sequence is CASSPQSREDTQYF. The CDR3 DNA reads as TGCGCCAGCAGCCCCCAGAGCCGGGAGGATACGCAGTATTTT.

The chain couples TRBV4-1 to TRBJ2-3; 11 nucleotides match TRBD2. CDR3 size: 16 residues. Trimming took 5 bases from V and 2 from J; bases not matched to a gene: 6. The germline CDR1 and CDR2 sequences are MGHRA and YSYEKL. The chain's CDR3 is CASSEGLAEDTDTQYF. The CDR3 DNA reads TGCGCCAGCAGCGAGGGACTAGCGGAGGACACAGATACGCAGTATTTT.

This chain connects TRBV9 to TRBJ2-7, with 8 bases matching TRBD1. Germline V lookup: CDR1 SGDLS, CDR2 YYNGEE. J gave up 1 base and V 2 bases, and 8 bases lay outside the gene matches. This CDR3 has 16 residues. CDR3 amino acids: CASSVSPGQESYEQYF. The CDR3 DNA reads TGTGCCAGCAGCGTCAGTCCGGGACAGGAGTCCTACGAGCAGTACTTC.

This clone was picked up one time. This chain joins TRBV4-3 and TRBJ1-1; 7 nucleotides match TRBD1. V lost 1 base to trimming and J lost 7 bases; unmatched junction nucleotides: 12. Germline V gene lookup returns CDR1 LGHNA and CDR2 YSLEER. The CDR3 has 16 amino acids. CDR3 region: CASSQAYGQANYEAFF. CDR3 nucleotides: TGCGCCAGCAGCCAAGCCTATGGACAGGCCAACTATGAAGCTTTCTTT.

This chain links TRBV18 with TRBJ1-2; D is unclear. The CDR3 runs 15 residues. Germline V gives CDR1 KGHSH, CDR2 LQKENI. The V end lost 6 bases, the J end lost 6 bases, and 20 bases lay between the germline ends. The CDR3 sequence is CASSLNPLNTDGYTF. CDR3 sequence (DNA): TGTGCCAGCTCCCTCAACCCTTTAAATACAGATGGCTACACCTTC.

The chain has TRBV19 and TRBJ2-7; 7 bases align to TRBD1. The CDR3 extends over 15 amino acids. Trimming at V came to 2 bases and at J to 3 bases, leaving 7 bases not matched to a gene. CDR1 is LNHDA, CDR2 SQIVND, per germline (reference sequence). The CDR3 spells CASSISRGPSYEQYF. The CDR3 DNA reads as TGTGCCAGTAGTATATCAAGGGGGCCGAGCTACGAGCAGTACTTC.

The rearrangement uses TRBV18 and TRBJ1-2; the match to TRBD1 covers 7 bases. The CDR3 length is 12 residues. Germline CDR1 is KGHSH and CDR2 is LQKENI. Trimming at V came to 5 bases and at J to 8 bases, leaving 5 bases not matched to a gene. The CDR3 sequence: CASSADRFGYTF. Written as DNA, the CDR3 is TGTGCCAGCTCAGCGGACAGGTTCGGCTACACCTTC. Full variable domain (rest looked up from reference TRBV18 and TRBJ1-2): NAGVMQNPRHLVRRRGQEARLRCSPMKGHSHVYWYRQLPEEGLKFMVYLQKENIIDESGMPKERFSAEFPKEGPSILRIQQVVRGDSAAYFCASSADRFGYTFGSGTRLTVV.

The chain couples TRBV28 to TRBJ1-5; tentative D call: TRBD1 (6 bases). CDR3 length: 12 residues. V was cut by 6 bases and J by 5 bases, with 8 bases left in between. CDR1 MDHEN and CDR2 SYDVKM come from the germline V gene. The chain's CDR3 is CASSQGYQPQHF. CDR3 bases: TGTGCCAGCAGCCAGGGGTATCAGCCCCAGCATTTT.

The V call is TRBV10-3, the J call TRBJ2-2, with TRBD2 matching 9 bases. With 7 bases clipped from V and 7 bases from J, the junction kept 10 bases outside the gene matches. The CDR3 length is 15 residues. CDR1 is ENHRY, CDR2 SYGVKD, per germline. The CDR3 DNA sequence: TGTGCCATCACCTCAGCGGGAGGTTTGAACGGGGAGCTGTTTTTT. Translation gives CAITSAGGLNGELFF.

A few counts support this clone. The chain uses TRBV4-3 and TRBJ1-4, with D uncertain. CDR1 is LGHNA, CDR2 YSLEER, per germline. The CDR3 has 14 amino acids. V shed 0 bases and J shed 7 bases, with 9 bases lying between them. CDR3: CASSQDWEGEKLFF. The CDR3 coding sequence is TGCGCCAGCAGCCAAGATTGGGAGGGTGAAAAACTGTTTTTT.

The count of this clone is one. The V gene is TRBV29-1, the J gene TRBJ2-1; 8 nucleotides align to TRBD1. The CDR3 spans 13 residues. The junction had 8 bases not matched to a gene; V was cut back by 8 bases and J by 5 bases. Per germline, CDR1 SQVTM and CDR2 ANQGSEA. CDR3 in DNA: TGCAGCCCGACAGGGGCGGTTAACAATGAGCAGTTCTTC. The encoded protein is CSPTGAVNNEQFF.

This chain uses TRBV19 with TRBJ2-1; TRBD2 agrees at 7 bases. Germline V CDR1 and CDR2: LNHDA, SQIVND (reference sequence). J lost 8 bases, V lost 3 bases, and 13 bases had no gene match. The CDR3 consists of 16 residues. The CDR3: CASSMLGLGSPDEQFF. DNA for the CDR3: TGTGCCAGTAGTATGCTAGGACTAGGATCCCCCGATGAGCAGTTCTTC.

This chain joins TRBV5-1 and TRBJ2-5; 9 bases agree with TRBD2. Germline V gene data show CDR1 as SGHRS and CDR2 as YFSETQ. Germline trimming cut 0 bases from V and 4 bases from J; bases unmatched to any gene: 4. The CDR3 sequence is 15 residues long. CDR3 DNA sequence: TGCGCCAGCAGCTTGGTTGCGGGAGGGATAGAGACCCAGTACTTC. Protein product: CASSLVAGGIETQYF. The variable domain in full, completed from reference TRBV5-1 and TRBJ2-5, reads KAGVTQTPRYLIKTRGQQVTLSCSPISGHRSVSWYQQTPGQGLQFLFEYFSETQRNKGNFPGRFSGRQFSNSRSEMNVSTLELGDSALYLCASSLVAGGIETQYFGPGTRLLVL.

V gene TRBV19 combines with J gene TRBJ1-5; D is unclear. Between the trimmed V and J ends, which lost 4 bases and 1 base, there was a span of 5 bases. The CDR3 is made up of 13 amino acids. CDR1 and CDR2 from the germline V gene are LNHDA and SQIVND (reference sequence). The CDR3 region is CASSNLSNQPQHF. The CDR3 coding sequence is TGTGCCAGTAGTAACCTAAGCAATCAGCCCCAGCATTTT.

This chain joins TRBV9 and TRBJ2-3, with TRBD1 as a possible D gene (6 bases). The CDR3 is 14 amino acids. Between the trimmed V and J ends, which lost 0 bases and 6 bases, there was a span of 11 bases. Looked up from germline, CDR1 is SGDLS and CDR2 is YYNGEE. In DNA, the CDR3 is TGTGCCAGCAGCGTAGGGGGGCTAGGGGATACGCAGTATTTT. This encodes CASSVGGLGDTQYF.

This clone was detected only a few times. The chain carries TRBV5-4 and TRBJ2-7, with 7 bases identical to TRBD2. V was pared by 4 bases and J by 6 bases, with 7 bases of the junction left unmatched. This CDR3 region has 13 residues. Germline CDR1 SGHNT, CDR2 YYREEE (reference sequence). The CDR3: CASSGGGRAEQYF. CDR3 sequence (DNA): TGTGCCAGCAGCGGGGGGGGAAGGGCCGAGCAGTACTTC.

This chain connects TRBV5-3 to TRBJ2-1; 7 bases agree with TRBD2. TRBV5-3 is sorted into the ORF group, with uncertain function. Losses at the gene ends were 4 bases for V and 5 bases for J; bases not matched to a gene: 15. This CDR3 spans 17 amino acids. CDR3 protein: CARSGKLSGELNNEQFF. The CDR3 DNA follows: TGTGCCAGAAGCGGGAAACTGAGCGGGGAACTTAACAATGAGCAGTTCTTC.

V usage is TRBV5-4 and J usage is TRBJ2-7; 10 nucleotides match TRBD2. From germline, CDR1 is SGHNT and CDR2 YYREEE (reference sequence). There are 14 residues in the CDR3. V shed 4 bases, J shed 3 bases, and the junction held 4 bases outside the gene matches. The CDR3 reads CASSSGTSVYEQYF. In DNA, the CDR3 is TGTGCCAGCAGCAGCGGGACTAGCGTCTACGAGCAGTACTTC. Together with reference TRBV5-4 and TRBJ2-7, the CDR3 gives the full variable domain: ETGVTQSPTHLIKTRGQQVTLRCSSQSGHNTVSWYQQALGQGPQFIFQYYREEENGRGNFPPRFSGLQFPNYSSELNVNALELDDSALYLCASSSGTSVYEQYFGPGTRLTVT.